The present entry profiles one T cell receptor beta chain with its context. The record originates from a study of blood T cell repertoires in COVID-19. Study-level information: The samples span acute and convalescent COVID-19 from the United States, Italy and Spain. Nucleic acid was either cDNA or gDNA, and it came from T cells, B-cell-depleted T cells, or PBMCs.

The CDR3 sequence is 13 residues long. Trimming stripped 5 bases from V and 2 bases from J, with 10 bases between. CDR1 is SGHDT, CDR2 YYEEEE, per germline. Original data processing: Researchers report that nucleated cell counts were estimated from reference gene primer amplification. Produced via immunoSEQ multiplex PCR; TCRdb's table is partial and in-frame only. That table gives V, J and clone size, and the DNA gave D and trimming. The sample includes around 100,000 clones, approximately 87% of them seen just once. Sequencing was done on a sample of peripheral blood. The source is a human donor in a cohort sampled during active COVID-19. The chain recombines TRBV5-6 with TRBJ1-2, with D possibly matching TRBD1 (5 bases). The CDR3 loop reads CASRPDTNYGYTF. The CDR3 nucleotides are TGTGCCAGCAGACCGGACACGAACTATGGCTACACCTTC.